Listed below are T cell receptor beta chains from one sample, sequenced in a study of Graves' ophthalmopathy and Graves' hyperthyroidism. TCRdb re-derived calls from the multiplex PCR reads in MiXCR, one entry per CDR3 protein. The table lists hundreds of thousands of distinct CDR3 sequences, about a fifth of them singletons. Source material: peripheral blood. Every receptor here comes from a woman in her late teens or twenties with stable Graves' hyperthyroidism. Some clones in this sample may be carry-over from other donors' samples. Each CDR3 is given with its conserved first and last residue. The D gene is left open where the match is weak. Size tells how often a clone was seen (once, few, many) or the class of an expanded clone, and some rows leave it out.

D gene,V gene,J gene,clone size,CDR3 DNA,CDR3 protein
.,TRBV6-1,TRBJ1-2,.,TGTGCCAGCAGGCGCCGGGACCGGAACTATGGCTGCACCTTC,CASRRRDRNYGCTF
TRBD1,TRBV2,TRBJ2-7,many,TGTGCCAGCAGTGCATCAACCGGGACAGGGGTGTCCGTCTACGAGCAGTACTTC,CASSASTGTGVSVYEQYF
.,TRBV12-3/TRBV12-4,TRBJ1-3,many,TGTGCCAGCAGCCGGAGAAGCTCTGGAAACACCATATATTTT,CASSRRSSGNTIYF
TRBD1,TRBV20-1,TRBJ1-1,.,TGCAGTGCCTATCGGGACAGGAGACGCACAGGGAGGAACACTGAAGCTTTCTTT,CSAYRDRRRTGRNTEAFF
.,TRBV5-1,TRBJ1-5,.,TGCGCCAGCAGCTTTCGACAGACAGCGCAAACCCAGCATTTT,CASSFRQTAQTQHF
.,TRBV6-2/TRBV6-3,TRBJ1-5,few,TGTGCCAGCAGTTACTCATATAATAGCAATCAGCCCCAGCATTTT,CASSYSYNSNQPQHF
TRBD2,TRBV20-1,TRBJ2-5,.,TGCAGTGCCAGAAGACTGAACAGCGGGACCAAAGAGACCCAGTACTTC,CSARRLNSGTKETQYF
TRBD2,TRBV7-9,TRBJ2-5,few,TGTGCCAGCAGCTTAACCGAGCGGGGGGCCCAAGAGACCAAGTACTTC,CASSLTERGAQETKYF
TRBD1,TRBV6-5,TRBJ1-5,many,TGTGCCAGCATACCCGGGACAGGGAGCAATCAGCCCCAGCATTTT,CASIPGTGSNQPQHF
TRBD1,TRBV27,TRBJ1-6,many,TGTGCCAGCAGACGGTTGACAGGGGATTCACCCCTCCACTTT,CASRRLTGDSPLHF
.,TRBV12-3/TRBV12-4,TRBJ1-2,.,TGTGCCAACCTTGATTCTCAGGTCGGCGGCTACACCTTC,CANLDSQVGGYTF
.,TRBV27,TRBJ1-5,many,TGTGCCAGCAGTCCCGGGGTTTTGGGCAATCAGCCCCAGCATTTT,CASSPGVLGNQPQHF
.,TRBV3-1,TRBJ1-1,.,TGTGCCAGCAGTCCCCGCCCCGGTACCAGGTCTTTCTTT,CASSPRPGTRSFF
.,TRBV30,TRBJ2-5,many,TGTGCCTGGAGTGTAAAGGGTCCAGAGACCCAGTACTTC,CAWSVKGPETQYF
.,TRBV9,TRBJ2-6,.,TGTGCCAGCAGCCCCGGTGACAGGAGGAGAGAGGCCAACGTCCTGACTTTC,CASSPGDRRREANVLTF
TRBD1,TRBV10-3,TRBJ2-5,few,TGTGCCATCAGTCCTGGGACAGGACAAGAGACCCAGTACTTC,CAISPGTGQETQYF
.,TRBV29-1,TRBJ1-1,.,TGCAGCGTTGAGGCGGTCGAAGCTTTCTTT,CSVEAVEAFF
TRBD2,TRBV6-1,TRBJ2-7,many,TGTGCCAGCAGAGGACTAGCGGGAGCCTACGAGCAGTACTTC,CASRGLAGAYEQYF
.,TRBV6-1,TRBJ1-1,many,TGTGCCATCAATAACGTCCACACTGAAGCTTTCTTT,CAINNVHTEAFF
.,TRBV4-1,TRBJ1-1,few,TGCGCCAGCAGCCGGTTACGGGCCGGGCGGGAAGACACTGAAGCTTTCTTT,CASSRLRAGREDTEAFF
TRBD2,TRBV6-5,TRBJ2-5,once,TGTGCCAGCAGTACCTCGACTAGCGGGGGCAAAGAGACCCAGTACTTC,CASSTSTSGGKETQYF
TRBD1,TRBV27,TRBJ1-2,many,TGTGCCAGCAGGTCACAGGGGAGCTATGGCTACACCTTC,CASRSQGSYGYTF
TRBD2,TRBV7-6,TRBJ2-7,many,TGTGCCAGCAGCCCACAAGCGGGGATCTACGAGCAGTACTTC,CASSPQAGIYEQYF
.,TRBV4-2,TRBJ1-5,few,TGTGCCAGCAGCCAAGATGCGGGGGTCAATCAGCCCCAGCATTTT,CASSQDAGVNQPQHF
.,TRBV6-1,TRBJ1-1,.,TGTGCCGGGGGGGGGCAGGGCGTCACTGAAGCTTTCTTT,CAGGGQGVTEAFF
.,TRBV12-3/TRBV12-4,TRBJ2-7,many,TGTGCCAGCAGATTGGACCTGGGGTGGGGGGAGCAGTACTTC,CASRLDLGWGEQYF
.,TRBV28,TRBJ2-7,.,TGTGCCAGCAGTTGGACCTACAGGGTGACCGGGTACGATCAGTACTTC,CASSWTYRVTGYDQYF
.,TRBV12-3/TRBV12-4,TRBJ2-7,many,TGTGCCAGCAGCCCCCCCCCGGCACTCGAGCAGTACTTC,CASSPPPALEQYF
.,TRBV7-8,TRBJ1-1,few,TGTGCCAGCAGCTGGGGCCGAAAGGTTGAGGCTTTCTTT,CASSWGRKVEAFF
.,TRBV11-2,TRBJ1-2,many,TGTGCCAGCAGCTCATCGACAGACTATGGCTACACCTTC,CASSSSTDYGYTF
.,TRBV7-2,TRBJ2-5,many,TGTGCCAGCAGCGAGGGGACCTTGGATGGGACCCAGTACTTC,CASSEGTLDGTQYF
.,TRBV5-1,TRBJ1-2,many,TGCGCCAGCAGCGTGGGCCAGGCTGACTATGGCTACACCTTC,CASSVGQADYGYTF
.,TRBV9,TRBJ1-2,many,TGTGCCAGCAGCGTAGATCCCCAGACAGACCCTAACTATGGCTACACCTTC,CASSVDPQTDPNYGYTF
TRBD2,TRBV10-1,TRBJ2-2,few,TGCGCCAGCAGTAATAGCGGGAGAGGCACCGGGGAGCTGTTTTTT,CASSNSGRGTGELFF
TRBD2,TRBV20-1,TRBJ2-7,many,TGCAGTGCTAGAGCCTCAATAGCGACTAGCGGGTTCCCCTACGAGCAGTACTTC,CSARASIATSGFPYEQYF
.,TRBV28,TRBJ1-5,many,TGTGCCAGCAGCCAAACCGGGAGATTGGGGCAGCCCCAGCATTTT,CASSQTGRLGQPQHF
.,TRBV5-1,TRBJ1-2,many,TGCGCCAGCAAAGGGGTGGGCTATGGCTACACCTTC,CASKGVGYGYTF
.,TRBV20-1,TRBJ2-7,.,TGCAGTGCTAGAGATCTGGTAGCTTCCCACGAGCAGTACTTC,CSARDLVASHEQYF
TRBD1,TRBV24-1,TRBJ1-2,.,TGTGCCACCAGTGTTAAGGACAGGGCCCTTGGCTACACCTTC,CATSVKDRALGYTF
.,TRBV6-5,TRBJ1-1,many,TGTGCCAGCAGTTACTCGCCCCGGTTAGAAGCTTTCTTT,CASSYSPRLEAFF
.,TRBV5-1,TRBJ1-1,.,TGCGCCAGCAGCTTGTATGGGGAGATGAACACTGAAGCTTTCTTT,CASSLYGEMNTEAFF
TRBD1,TRBV5-1,TRBJ1-6,many,TGCGCCAGCAGCTTGGTACCCGACAGGGGAACTAGCTCCTATAATTCACCCCTCCACTTT,CASSLVPDRGTSSYNSPLHF
.,TRBV12-3/TRBV12-4,TRBJ2-4,many,TGTGCCAGCAGCCGAGACAGGTCCATTCAGTACTTC,CASSRDRSIQYF
.,TRBV28,TRBJ2-5,few,TGTGCCAGCTCACCAGAGTTGGTGACAGGTTCTATGGAAGAGACCCAGTACTTC,CASSPELVTGSMEETQYF
.,TRBV7-3,TRBJ2-6,.,TGTGCCAGCAGCTTAGGCGGGACTGCGAGCTCTGGGGCCAACGTCCTGACTTTC,CASSLGGTASSGANVLTF
.,TRBV19,TRBJ1-2,.,TGTGCCAGTAGTCTGGGACCGGTTGGCTATGGCTACACCTTC,CASSLGPVGYGYTF
.,TRBV15,TRBJ2-5,.,TGTGCCACCAGCAGAGATTCCAGGGGGGGAGAGACCCAGTACTTC,CATSRDSRGGETQYF
.,TRBV6-1,TRBJ2-7,few,TGTGCCAGCAGCCCCGGAGGGGGTAACGAGCAGTACTTC,CASSPGGGNEQYF
TRBD1,TRBV20-1,TRBJ1-3,many,TGCAGTGCTAAGGGACAGGGGTGGGGAAACACCATATATTTT,CSAKGQGWGNTIYF
.,TRBV7-2,TRBJ2-7,.,TGTGCCAGCAGCTTAGCAGTTGGCTTTCCGGTCGAGCAGTACTTC,CASSLAVGFPVEQYF
.,TRBV20-1,TRBJ2-7,.,TGCAGTGCCATGTTGTTGGTCCAGAGTCTATACGAGCAGTACTTC,CSAMLLVQSLYEQYF
TRBD2,TRBV6-1,TRBJ2-7,.,TGTGCCAGCAGAACTAGCGGGAGCAGCTCCTACGAGCAGTACTTC,CASRTSGSSSYEQYF
.,TRBV10-3,TRBJ1-1,once,TGTGCCATCAGTGACCAGGGGTTGAACACTGGAGCCTTCTTT,CAISDQGLNTGAFF
.,TRBV28,TRBJ1-2,many,TGTGCCAGCAGTGGGCCGGATCACTATGGCTACACCTTC,CASSGPDHYGYTF
.,TRBV6-1,TRBJ1-6,.,TGTGCCAGCACCCCTTCCCTTCTAAGAGGGGATAATTCACCCCTCCACTTT,CASTPSLLRGDNSPLHF
.,TRBV7-6,TRBJ1-5,.,TGTGCCAGCAGCAGGGGTGGTGCCAATCAGCCCCAGCATTTT,CASSRGGANQPQHF
.,TRBV28,TRBJ1-2,few,TGTGCCAGCACCCCCTGGGGCGTCGACTATGGCTACACCTTC,CASTPWGVDYGYTF
.,TRBV20-1,TRBJ2-4,many,TGCAGTGCTAGTCGCGGGGACCTAGCCAAAAACATTCAGTACTTC,CSASRGDLAKNIQYF
.,TRBV12-3/TRBV12-4,TRBJ2-3,many,TGTGCCAGCAGTTTAGGAGGGGGGGGTAGTCGTACGCAGTATTTT,CASSLGGGGSRTQYF